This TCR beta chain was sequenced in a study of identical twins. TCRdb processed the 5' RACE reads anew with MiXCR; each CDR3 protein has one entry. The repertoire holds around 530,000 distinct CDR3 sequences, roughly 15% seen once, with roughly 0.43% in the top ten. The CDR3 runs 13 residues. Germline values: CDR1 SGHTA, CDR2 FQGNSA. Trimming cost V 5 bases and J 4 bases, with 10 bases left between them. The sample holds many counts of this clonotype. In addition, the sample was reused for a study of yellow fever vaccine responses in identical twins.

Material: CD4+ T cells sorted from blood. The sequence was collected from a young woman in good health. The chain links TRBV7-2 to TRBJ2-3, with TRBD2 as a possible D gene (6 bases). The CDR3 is CASSPGRSDTQYF. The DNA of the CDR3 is TGTGCCAGCAGCCCAGGGAGGTCAGATACGCAGTATTTT.